The entry below gives a single TCR beta chain sequence along with its context. The antigen remains undetermined. The V and J ends lost 2 bases and 4 bases respectively, with 12 bases between them. This CDR3 is 15 amino acids long. Per germline, CDR1 SGHRS and CDR2 YFSETQ. The data are from a study of T cell responses to AZD1222 COVID-19 vaccine. Findings and limits, study-wide: Epitopes outside B.1.351 and B.1.1.7 mutated regions reportedly drew nearly half of spike TCRs. Clonal diversity may have been underestimated in mostly white British donors. AZD1222 recipients seropositive at baseline numbered only 5 or 6.

Assay: immunoSEQ multiplex PCR; the TCRdb copy retains only in-frame clones and omits some. The data show approximately 150,000 clones, about 91% seen once. The V call is TRBV5-1, the J call TRBJ1-4, with unresolved D. The clonotype comes from an adult in good health. This material consisted of peripheral blood, taken on day 0 of AZD1222 vaccination. CDR3 in amino acids: CASSFEGGINEKLFF. CDR3 coding DNA: TGCGCCAGCAGCTTCGAGGGCGGCATTAATGAAAAACTGTTTTTT.